Below, 2 T cell receptor beta chains from the same sample are listed, as sequenced in a study of shared clonotypes between healthy human individuals. Only in-frame clones appear in the TCRdb table, and some are missing; sequencing was by immunoSEQ multiplex PCR. The data hold about 1 million clones, with roughly 70% observed a single time. The sample was memory CD4+ T cells sorted from blood. Subset described: CD45RA-negative fraction. These receptor sequences come from a man between 18 and 29 years old in good health.

This clone has more than one count but fewer than ten. The gene calls are TRBV30 and TRBJ2-2; 12 bases align to TRBD2. Germline V CDR1 and CDR2: GTSNPN, SVGIG (reference sequence). V lost 3 bases, J lost 4 bases, and 6 bases stayed unmatched. This CDR3 is 16 amino acids long. The CDR3 bases are TGTGCCTGGAGCCTCGGACTAGCGGGGTTCACCGGGGAGCTGTTTTTT. It yields the protein CAWSLGLAGFTGELFF. The whole variable domain, remainder taken from reference TRBV30 and TRBJ2-2, is SQTIHQWPATLVQPVGSPLSLECTVEGTSNPNLYWYRQAAGRGLQLLFYSVGIGQISSEVPQNLSASRPQDRQFILSSKKLLLSDSGFYLCAWSLGLAGFTGELFFGEGSRLTVL.

Of note for this clone: Other DNA sequences in this specimen translate into the identical CDR3. The chain links TRBV19 to TRBJ1-3, with no clear D. V was cut by 6 bases and J by 1 base, with 7 bases left in between. CDR3 length: 13 residues. The germline V gene has CDR1 LNHDA and CDR2 SQIVND (reference sequence). The CDR3 DNA reads TGTGCCAGTAGACTATTTTCTGGAAACACCATATATTTT. This codes for CASRLFSGNTIYF.